This TCR beta chain was recovered during a study of shared clonotypes between healthy human individuals. CD45RO negativity and positive selection for CCR7 defined naive CD8 cells, a population that excluded terminally differentiated effector memory CD45RA+ cells. General study results and limits: Approximately 5% was the fraction of naive CD4 clonotypes found shared across four donors.

Of note for this clone: Its specificity is unknown.

The CDR3 runs to 14 residues. CDR1 LNHDA and CDR2 SQIVND come from the germline V gene (reference sequence). The V and J ends lost 3 bases and 5 bases respectively, with 11 bases between them. Libraries were prepared by immunoSEQ multiplex PCR; TCRdb keeps only in-frame clonotypes and omits some of them. The table has hundreds of thousands of clones, about 95% seen once. The chain is built from TRBV19 and TRBJ2-1; D is unclear. What was sequenced was naive CD8+ T cells sorted from blood. The clonotype comes from a woman between 25 and 40 years old in good health. The CDR3 coding sequence is TGTGCCAGTAGTATTACGACGCTTGACAATGAGCAGTTCTTC. This sequence encodes CASSITTLDNEQFF.